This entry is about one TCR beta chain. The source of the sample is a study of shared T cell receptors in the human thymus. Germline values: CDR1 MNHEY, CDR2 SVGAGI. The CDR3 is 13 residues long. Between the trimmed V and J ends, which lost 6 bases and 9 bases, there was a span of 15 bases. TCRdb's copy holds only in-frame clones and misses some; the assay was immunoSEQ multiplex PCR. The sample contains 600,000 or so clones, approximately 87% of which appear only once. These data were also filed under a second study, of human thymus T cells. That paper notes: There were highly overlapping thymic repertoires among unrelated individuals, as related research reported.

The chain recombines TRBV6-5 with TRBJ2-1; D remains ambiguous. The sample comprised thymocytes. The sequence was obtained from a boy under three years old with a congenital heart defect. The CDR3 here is CASRLLPGREQFF. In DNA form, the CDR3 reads TGTGCCAGCAGACTCCTCCCGGGTCGTGAGCAGTTCTTC.